The TCR beta chain described here comes from a study of T cell repertoires in cytomegalovirus infection. The germline V gene encodes CDR1 MNHNY and CDR2 SVGAGI (reference sequence). The CDR3 has 14 amino acids. Trimming removed 6 bases at V and 5 bases at J, with 16 bases between. TCRdb ran MiXCR on the reads and lists one entry per CDR3 protein. This sample has about 330,000 distinct CDR3 sequences, with 8% to 9.5% found just once. This clonotype was counted many times. The source of this sequence is a human donor in good health (CMV status not recorded). Some clones in this sample may be carry-over from other donors' samples. The sequencing sample was made of PBMCs. This sequence joins TRBV6-6 and TRBJ1-1, with D uncertain. The CDR3 DNA is TGTGCCAGCAGCCCCCAGGTTGATGGTACTGAAGCTTTCTTT. Encoded protein: CASSPQVDGTEAFF.